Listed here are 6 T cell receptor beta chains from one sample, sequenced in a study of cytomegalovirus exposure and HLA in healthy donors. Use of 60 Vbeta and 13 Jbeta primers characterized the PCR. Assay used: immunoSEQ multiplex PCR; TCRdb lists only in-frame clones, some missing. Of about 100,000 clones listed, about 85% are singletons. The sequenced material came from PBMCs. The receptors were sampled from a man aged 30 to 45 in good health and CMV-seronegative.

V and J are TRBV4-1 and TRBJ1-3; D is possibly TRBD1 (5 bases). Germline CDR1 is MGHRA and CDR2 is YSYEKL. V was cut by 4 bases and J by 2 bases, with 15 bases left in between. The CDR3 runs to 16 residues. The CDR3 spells CASSPAPRGTGNTIYF. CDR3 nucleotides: TGCGCCAGCAGCCCGGCCCCGCGGGGGACTGGAAACACCATATATTTT.

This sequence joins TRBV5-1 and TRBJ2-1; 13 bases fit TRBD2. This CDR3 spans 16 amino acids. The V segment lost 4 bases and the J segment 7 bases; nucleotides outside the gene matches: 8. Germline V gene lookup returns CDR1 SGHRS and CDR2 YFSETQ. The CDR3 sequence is CASSARTSGGRNEQFF. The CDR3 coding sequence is TGCGCCAGCAGCGCAAGGACTAGCGGGGGTAGGAATGAGCAGTTCTTC.

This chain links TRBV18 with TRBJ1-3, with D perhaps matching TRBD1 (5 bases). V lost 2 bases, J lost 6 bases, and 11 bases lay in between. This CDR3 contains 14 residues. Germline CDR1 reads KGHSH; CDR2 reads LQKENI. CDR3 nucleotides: TGTGCCAGCTCACCATCTCAGGGCGCAAACACCATATATTTT. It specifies CASSPSQGANTIYF.

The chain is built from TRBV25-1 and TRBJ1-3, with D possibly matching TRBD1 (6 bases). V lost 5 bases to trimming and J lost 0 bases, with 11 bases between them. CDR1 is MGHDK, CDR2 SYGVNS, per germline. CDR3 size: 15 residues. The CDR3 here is CASSLQGVSGNTIYF. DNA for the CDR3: TGTGCCAGCAGTCTACAGGGTGTCTCTGGAAACACCATATATTTT.

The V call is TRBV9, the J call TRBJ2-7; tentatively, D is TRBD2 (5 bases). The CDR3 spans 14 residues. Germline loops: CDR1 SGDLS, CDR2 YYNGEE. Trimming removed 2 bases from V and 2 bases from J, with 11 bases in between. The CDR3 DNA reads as TGTGCCAGCAGCGTTCTCAGCGGACCCTACGAGCAGTACTTC. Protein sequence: CASSVLSGPYEQYF.

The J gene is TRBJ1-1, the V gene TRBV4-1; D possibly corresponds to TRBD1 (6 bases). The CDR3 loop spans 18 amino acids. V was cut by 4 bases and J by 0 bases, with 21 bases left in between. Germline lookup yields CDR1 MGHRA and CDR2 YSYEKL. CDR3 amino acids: CASSPINLPSGVNTEAFF. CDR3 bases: TGCGCCAGCAGCCCTATAAATCTCCCATCAGGGGTGAACACTGAAGCTTTCTTT.